This TCR beta chain was sequenced during a study of blood T cell repertoires in COVID-19. Study overall: Sources were T cells, B-cell-depleted T cells, or PBMCs; the material itself was cDNA or gDNA.

V shed 7 bases, J shed 9 bases, and the junction held 14 bases outside the gene matches. The CDR3 spans 16 residues. CDR1 is SGHRS and CDR2 is YFSETQ in the germline V gene. This clone was seen once. Assay used: immunoSEQ multiplex PCR; TCRdb lists only in-frame clones, some missing. In the table there are about 280,000 clones, about 82% of which are singletons. This sequence joins TRBV5-1 and TRBJ2-1; 12 bases align to TRBD2. This receptor was taken from a man between 50 and 59 years old with active or convalescent COVID-19. Sequenced material: peripheral blood. In DNA form, the CDR3 reads TGCGCCAGCTCCCCACTAGCGGGAGGCCGGGAGACTGAGCAGTTCTTC. It specifies CASSPLAGGRETEQFF.